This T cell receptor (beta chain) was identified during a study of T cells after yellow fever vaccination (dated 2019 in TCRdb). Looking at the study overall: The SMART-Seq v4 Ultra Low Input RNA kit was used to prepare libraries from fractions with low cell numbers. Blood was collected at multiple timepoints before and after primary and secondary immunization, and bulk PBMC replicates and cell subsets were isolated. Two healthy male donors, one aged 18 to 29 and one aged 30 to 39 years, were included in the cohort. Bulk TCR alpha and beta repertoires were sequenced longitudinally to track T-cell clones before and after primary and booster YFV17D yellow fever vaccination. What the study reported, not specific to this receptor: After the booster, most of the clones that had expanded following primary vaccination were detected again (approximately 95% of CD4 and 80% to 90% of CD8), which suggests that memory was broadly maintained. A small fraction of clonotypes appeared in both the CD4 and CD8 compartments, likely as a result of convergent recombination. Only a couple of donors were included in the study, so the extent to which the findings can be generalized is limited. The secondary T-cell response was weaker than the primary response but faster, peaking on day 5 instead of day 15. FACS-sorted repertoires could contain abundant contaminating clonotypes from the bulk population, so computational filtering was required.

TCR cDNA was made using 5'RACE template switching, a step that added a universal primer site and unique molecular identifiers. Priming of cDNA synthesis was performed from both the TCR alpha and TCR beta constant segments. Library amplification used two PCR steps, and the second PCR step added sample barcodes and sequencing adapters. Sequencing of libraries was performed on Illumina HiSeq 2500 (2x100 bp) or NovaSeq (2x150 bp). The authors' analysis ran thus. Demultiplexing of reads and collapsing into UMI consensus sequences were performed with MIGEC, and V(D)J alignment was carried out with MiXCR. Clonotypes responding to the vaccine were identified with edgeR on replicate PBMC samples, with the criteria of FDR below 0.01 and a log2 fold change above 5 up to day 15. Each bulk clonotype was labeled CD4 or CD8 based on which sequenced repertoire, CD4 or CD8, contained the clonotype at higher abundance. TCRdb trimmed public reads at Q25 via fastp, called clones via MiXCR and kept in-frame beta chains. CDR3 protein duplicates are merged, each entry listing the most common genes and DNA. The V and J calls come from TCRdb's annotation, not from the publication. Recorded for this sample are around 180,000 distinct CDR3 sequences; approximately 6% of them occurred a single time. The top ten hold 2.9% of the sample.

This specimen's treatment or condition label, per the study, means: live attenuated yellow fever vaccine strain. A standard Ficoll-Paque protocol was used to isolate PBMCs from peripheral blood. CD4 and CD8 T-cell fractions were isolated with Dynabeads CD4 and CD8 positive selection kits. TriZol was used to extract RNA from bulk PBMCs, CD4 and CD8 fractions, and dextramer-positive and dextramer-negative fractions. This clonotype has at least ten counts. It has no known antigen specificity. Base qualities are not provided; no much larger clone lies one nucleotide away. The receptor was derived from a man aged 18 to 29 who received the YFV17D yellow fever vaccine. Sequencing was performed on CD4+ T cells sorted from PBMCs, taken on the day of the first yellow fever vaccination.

The DNA is as follows: TGCGCCAGCAGCTTGAAGGCGGATTCTGCAGATACGCAGTATTTT. Its coded protein is CASSLKADSADTQYF. Recombination joined TRBV5-1 with TRBJ2-3; the D gene is not confidently resolved. The junction carries 13 bases between V and J, which are trimmed by 1 base and 4 bases respectively. CDR1 and CDR2, per the germline V gene, are SGHRS and YFSETQ. The CDR3 holds 15 amino acids from the cysteine to the phenylalanine. Only the CDR3 DNA is retained, 45 bases long and in frame from the first base.